Following are 11 T cell receptor beta chains from one sample sequenced in a study of tumor-infiltrating lymphocytes in primary liver carcinoma. Starting material of about 0.45 ug total RNA yielded TCR beta cDNA via a constant-region primer. Amplification in three nested multiplex PCR rounds with slightly modified ARM-PCR gave rise to TCR beta libraries. Each of the first two PCR rounds ran nine to ten cycles with TRBV1-TRBV30 forward and C-beta reverse primers. Each CDR3 protein gets one entry after TCRdb re-called the multiplex PCR reads with MiXCR. The sample holds about 60,000 distinct CDR3 sequences, about two thirds seen once. Both RNA and DNA were isolated together from roughly 20-30 mg of bulk tissue that had not been sorted. Sequencing was performed on liver tumor tissue from sampling region 4. Sample subset: tumor region T4, right-lateral pole. These TCRs come from a man in his forties or fifties with primary liver carcinoma and hepatitis B virus infection.

The chain couples TRBV7-8 to TRBJ2-3, with D tentatively TRBD1 or TRBD2 (5 bases each). The V and J ends lost 4 bases and 8 bases respectively, with 28 bases between them. There are 18 residues in the CDR3. Germline CDR1 reads SGHVS; CDR2 reads FQNEAQ. Here the CDR3 DNA reads TGTGCCAGCAGCTCGAGCAACCACCCCGAGGGGTTCCCAGGTACGCAGTATTTT. This translates into CASSSSNHPEGFPGTQYF.

For this clonotype: Compared with germline, one end of the junction differs, possibly owing to a read error. The V and J genes are TRBV5-6 and TRBJ2-7, with TRBD2 matching 9 bases. CDR1 is SGHDT and CDR2 is YYEEEE in the germline V gene. CDR3 length: 15 residues. The CDR3 nucleotides read TGTGCCAGCAGCTTCATAGCTAGCGGGACGTACGAGCAGTATTTC. Its protein product is CASSFIASGTYEQYF.

This clonotype was observed a single time. The conserved phenylalanine or tryptophan is not found at the CDR3 terminus, so this likely reflects a read error. CDR3 DNA sequence: TGTGCCAGCAGTGAATATAATTGCATCGGGACAGAGACCTACGAGCAGTACTTG. The encoded protein is CASSEYNCIGTETYEQYL. V usage is TRBV6-1 and J usage is TRBJ2-7, with 7 bases that match TRBD1. CDR1 and CDR2 from the germline V gene are MNHNS and SASEGT. V gave up 2 bases and J gave up 2 bases; unmatched junction bases: 15. This CDR3 comprises 18 residues.

In the case of this clonotype: One junction end does not reproduce the germline sequence, and a read error may be involved. This sequence joins TRBV6-1 and TRBJ2-2, with TRBD2 matching over 10 bases. Germline assignment: CDR1 MNHNS and CDR2 SASEGT. This CDR3 region has 15 residues. This CDR3 reads CASSSGRAPAGELFF. The DNA for the CDR3 is TGTGCTAGCAGCAGCGGGAGGGCCCCGGCCGGGGAGCTGTTTTTT.

This clonotype occurred many times. V and J are TRBV11-2 and TRBJ2-7, with TRBD2 as a possible D gene (5 bases). The V end was cut by 7 bases, the J end by 3 bases, with 7 bases between. The length of the CDR3 is 11 residues. Germline CDR1 and CDR2: SGHAT and FQNNGV. The CDR3 loop reads CASKAGYEQYF. DNA for the CDR3: TGTGCCAGCAAGGCGGGCTACGAGCAGTACTTC.

A note on this clonotype: Its ends do not fully match the called genes, so a read error is possible. The CDR3: CTSSLGGTAIGGYTF. The CDR3 DNA reads as TGTACCAGTAGCTTAGGTGGGACAGCCATAGGAGGCTACACCTTC. V is TRBV11-2 and J is TRBJ1-2; TRBD1 agrees at 7 bases. The V gene's germline CDR1 is SGHAT and CDR2 FQNNGV. This CDR3 region has 15 residues.

V usage is TRBV10-1 and J usage is TRBJ2-3; D may be TRBD2 (6 bases). Trimming left V 3 bases short and J 4 bases short, with 17 bases between. Germline V gene sequence: CDR1 WNHNN, CDR2 SYGVQD (reference sequence). The CDR3 covers 16 residues. The CDR3, as DNA: TGCGCCAGCAGTGAAGGGAAGAGCTCTAGCGCAGATACGCAGTATTTT. This translates into CASSEGKSSSADTQYF.

This clonotype came up many times. The chain uses TRBV4-2 and TRBJ1-6; D is possibly TRBD1 (6 bases). Trimming removed 0 bases from V and 9 bases from J, with 9 bases in between. Germline CDR1 LGHNA, CDR2 YNFKEQ. The CDR3 is 14 residues long. The CDR3 DNA follows: TGTGCCAGCAGCCAAGATGACAGGTCTTCACCCCTCCACTTT. Protein sequence: CASSQDDRSSPLHF.

This clonotype was observed a few times. The chain combines TRBV11-2 with TRBJ2-1, with 11 bases aligning to TRBD2. Germline values: CDR1 SGHAT, CDR2 FQNNGV. V lost 2 bases and J lost 6; bases outside the gene matches: 3. This CDR3 is built from 15 residues. DNA of the CDR3: TGTGCCAGCAGCTTACAACTAGCGGGAGTCAATGAGCAGTTCTTC. This sequence encodes CASSLQLAGVNEQFF.

This rearrangement joins TRBV5-1 to TRBJ2-2; D is unresolved. Looked up from germline, CDR1 is SGHRS and CDR2 is YFSETQ. Trimming shortened V by 5 bases and J by 2 bases, and 16 bases separated the two germline ends. The CDR3 consists of 16 residues. The CDR3 spells CASRVLRTANTGELFF. The CDR3 bases are TGCGCCAGCAGGGTATTAAGAACAGCTAACACCGGGGAGCTGTTTTTT.

Concerning this clonotype: A single base separates this from a much larger clone, so it may be a read error. The chain joins TRBV4-2 to TRBJ2-7; 11 bases are a match to TRBD2. J lost 0 bases, V lost 0 bases, and 1 base had no gene match. The CDR3 is 16 amino acids. From germline, CDR1 is LGHNA and CDR2 YNFKEQ. CDR3 DNA sequence: TGTGCCAGCAGCCAAGAAGGGACTAGCGGCTCCTACGAGCAGTACTTC. Protein: CASSQEGTSGSYEQYF.